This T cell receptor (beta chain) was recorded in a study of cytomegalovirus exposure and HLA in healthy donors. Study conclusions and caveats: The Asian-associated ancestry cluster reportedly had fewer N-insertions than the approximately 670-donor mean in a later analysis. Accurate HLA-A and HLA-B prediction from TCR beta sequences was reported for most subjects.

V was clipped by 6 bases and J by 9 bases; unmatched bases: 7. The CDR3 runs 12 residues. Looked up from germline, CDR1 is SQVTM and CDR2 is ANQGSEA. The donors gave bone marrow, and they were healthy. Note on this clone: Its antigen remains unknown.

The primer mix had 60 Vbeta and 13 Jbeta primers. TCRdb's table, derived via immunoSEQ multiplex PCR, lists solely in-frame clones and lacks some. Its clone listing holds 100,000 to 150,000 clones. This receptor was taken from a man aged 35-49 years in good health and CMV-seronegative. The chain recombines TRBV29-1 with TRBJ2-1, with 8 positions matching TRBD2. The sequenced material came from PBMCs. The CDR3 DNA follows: TGCAGCGTAAGTAGCGGGAAAGTTGAGCAGTTCTTC. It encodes CSVSSGKVEQFF.